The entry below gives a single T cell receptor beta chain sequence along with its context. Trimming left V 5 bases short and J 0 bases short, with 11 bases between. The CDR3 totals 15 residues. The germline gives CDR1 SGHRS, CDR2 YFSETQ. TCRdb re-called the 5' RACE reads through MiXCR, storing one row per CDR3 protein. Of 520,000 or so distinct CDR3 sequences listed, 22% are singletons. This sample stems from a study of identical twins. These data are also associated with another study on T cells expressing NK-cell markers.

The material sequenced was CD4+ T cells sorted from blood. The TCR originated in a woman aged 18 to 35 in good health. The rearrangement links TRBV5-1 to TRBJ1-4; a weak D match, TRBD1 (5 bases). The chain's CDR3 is CASRPKGATNEKLFF. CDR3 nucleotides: TGCGCCAGCAGGCCCAAAGGGGCAACTAATGAAAAACTGTTTTTT.